The source of this T cell receptor beta chain is a study of blood T cell repertoires in COVID-19. Study-wide background: Acute and convalescent COVID-19 samples came from the United States, Italy and Spain.

Germline CDR1 MNHEY, CDR2 SVGAGI. V trimming: 11 bases; J trimming: 0 bases; junction bases outside the gene matches: 8. This CDR3 has 14 amino acids. As handled by the study authors: Amplifying reference gene primers gave estimates of nucleated cell counts. The repertoire was sequenced with immunoSEQ multiplex PCR; TCRdb's copy has only in-frame clones and lacks some. V, J and clone size were drawn from that table, and D and trimming were deduced from the DNA. Among approximately 250,000 clones listed, around nine tenths were seen once. This TCR derives from a man aged 35-49 years with active or convalescent COVID-19. The sample was peripheral blood. The chain has TRBV6-5 and TRBJ2-3; 7 positions agree with TRBD2. This CDR3 is CAGGGAGSTDTQYF. For the CDR3, the DNA is TGTGCCGGGGGAGGAGCGGGGAGCACAGATACGCAGTATTTT.